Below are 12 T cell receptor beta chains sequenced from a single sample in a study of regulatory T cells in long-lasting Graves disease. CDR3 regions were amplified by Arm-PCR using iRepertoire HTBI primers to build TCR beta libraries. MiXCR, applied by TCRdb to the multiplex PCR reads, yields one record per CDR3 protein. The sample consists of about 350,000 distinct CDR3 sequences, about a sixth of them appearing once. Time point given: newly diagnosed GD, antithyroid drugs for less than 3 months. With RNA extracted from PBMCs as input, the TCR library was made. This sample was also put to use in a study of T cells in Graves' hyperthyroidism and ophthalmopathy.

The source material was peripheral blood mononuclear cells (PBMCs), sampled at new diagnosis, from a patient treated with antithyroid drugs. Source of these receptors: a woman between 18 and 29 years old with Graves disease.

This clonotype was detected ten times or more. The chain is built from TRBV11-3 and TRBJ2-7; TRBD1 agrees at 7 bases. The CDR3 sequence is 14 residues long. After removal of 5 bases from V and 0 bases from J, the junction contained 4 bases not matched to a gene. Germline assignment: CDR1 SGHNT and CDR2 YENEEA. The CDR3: CASSARDSSYEQYF. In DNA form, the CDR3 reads TGTGCCAGCAGCGCCCGGGACAGCTCCTACGAGCAGTACTTC.

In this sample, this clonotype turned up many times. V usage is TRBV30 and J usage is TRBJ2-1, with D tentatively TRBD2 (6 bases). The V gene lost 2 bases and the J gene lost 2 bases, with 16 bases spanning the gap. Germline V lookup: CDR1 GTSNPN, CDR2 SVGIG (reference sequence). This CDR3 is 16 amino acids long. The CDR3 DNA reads TGTGCCTGGAGTCCACCGGGTAGCGGAACCTACAATGAGCAGTTCTTC. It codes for CAWSPPGSGTYNEQFF.

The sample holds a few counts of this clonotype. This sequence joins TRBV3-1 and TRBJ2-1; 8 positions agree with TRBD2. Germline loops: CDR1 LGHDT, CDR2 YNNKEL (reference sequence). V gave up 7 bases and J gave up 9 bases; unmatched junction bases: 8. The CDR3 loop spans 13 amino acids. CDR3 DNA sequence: TGTGCCAGCAAGGGGCTAGCGGGCGGTGAGCAGTTCTTC. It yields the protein CASKGLAGGEQFF.

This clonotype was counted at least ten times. CDR3: CASSAARDIEAFF. The CDR3 region has the DNA TGTGCCAGCTCAGCGGCCAGGGACATTGAAGCTTTCTTT. The V gene is TRBV18, the J gene TRBJ1-1; D might be TRBD1 (6 bases). This CDR3 spans 13 amino acids. Germline values: CDR1 KGHSH, CDR2 LQKENI. Trimming took off 5 bases at V and 7 bases at J, with 14 bases between the two ends. The variable domain in full, with the rest retrieved from reference TRBV18 and TRBJ1-1, is NAGVMQNPRHLVRRRGQEARLRCSPMKGHSHVYWYRQLPEEGLKFMVYLQKENIIDESGMPKERFSAEFPKEGPSILRIQQVVRGDSAAYFCASSAARDIEAFFGQGTRLTVV.

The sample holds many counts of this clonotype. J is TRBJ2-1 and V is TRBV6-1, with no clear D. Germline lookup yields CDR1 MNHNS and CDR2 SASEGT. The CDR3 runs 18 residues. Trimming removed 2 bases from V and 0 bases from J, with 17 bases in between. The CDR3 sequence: CASSETAILGSSYNEQFF. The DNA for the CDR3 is TGTGCCAGCAGTGAAACGGCTATTCTAGGTAGCTCCTACAATGAGCAGTTCTTC.

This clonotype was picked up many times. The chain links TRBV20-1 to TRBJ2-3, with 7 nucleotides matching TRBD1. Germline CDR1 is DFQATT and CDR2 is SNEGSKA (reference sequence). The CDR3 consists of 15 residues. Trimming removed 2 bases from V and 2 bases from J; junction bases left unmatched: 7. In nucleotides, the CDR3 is TGCAGTGCTAGAAGGAATGAGGGGGCCACAGATACGCAGTATTTT. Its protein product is CSARRNEGATDTQYF.

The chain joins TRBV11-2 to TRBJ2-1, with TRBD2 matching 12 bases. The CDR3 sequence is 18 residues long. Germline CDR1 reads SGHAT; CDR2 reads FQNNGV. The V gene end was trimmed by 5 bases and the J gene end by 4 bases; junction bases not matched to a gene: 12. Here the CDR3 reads CASSQHTPTSGSYNEQFF. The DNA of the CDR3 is TGTGCCAGCAGCCAACATACCCCGACTAGCGGGAGTTACAATGAGCAGTTCTTC.

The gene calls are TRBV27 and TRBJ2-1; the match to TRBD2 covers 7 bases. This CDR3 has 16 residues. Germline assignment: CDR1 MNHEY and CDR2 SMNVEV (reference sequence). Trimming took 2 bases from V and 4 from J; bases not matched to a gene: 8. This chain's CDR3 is CASSLASGLSYNEQFF. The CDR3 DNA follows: TGTGCCAGCAGTTTAGCTAGCGGACTCTCTTACAATGAGCAGTTCTTC.

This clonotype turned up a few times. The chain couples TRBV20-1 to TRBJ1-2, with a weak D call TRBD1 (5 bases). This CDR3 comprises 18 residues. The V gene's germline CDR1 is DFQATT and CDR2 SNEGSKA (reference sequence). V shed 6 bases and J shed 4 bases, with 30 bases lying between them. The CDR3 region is CSAIPLGQGSLRLYGYTF. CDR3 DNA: TGCAGTGCCATTCCACTTGGGCAGGGCTCACTTCGACTCTATGGCTACACCTTC.

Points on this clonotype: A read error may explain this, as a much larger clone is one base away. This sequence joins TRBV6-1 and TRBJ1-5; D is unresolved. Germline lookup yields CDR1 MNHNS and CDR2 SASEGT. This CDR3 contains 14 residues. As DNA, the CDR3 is TGTGCCAGCGGTGAAGGCATAGAAAATCAGCCCCAGCATTTT. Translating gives CASGEGIENQPQHF.

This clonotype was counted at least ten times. The CDR3 DNA follows: TGTGCCAGCACCCTCTTGGTCGATGTAAATGAGCAGTTCTTC. Translating it yields CASTLLVDVNEQFF. The chain employs TRBV28 and TRBJ2-1; no definite D call. Per germline, CDR1 MDHEN and CDR2 SYDVKM. The CDR3 is 14 amino acids. V lost 7 bases to trimming and J lost 7 bases, with 17 bases between them.

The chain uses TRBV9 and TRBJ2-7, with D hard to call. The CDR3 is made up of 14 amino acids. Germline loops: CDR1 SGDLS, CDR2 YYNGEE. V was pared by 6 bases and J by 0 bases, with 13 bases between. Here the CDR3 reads CASILRPYSYEQYF. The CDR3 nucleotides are TGTGCCAGCATCCTGCGGCCCTACTCCTACGAGCAGTACTTC.